The source of this T cell receptor (beta chain) is a study of radiation and T cells in renal cell carcinoma. Time point here: baseline pretreatment blood. Described treatment: 15 Gy SBRT to primary tumor, nephrectomy 4 weeks later. The method was immunoSEQ multiplex PCR; TCRdb's version includes in-frame clones alone and lacks a portion of them. The sample has approximately 100,000 clones, around 88% seen once. The V segment lost 6 bases and the J segment 2 bases; nucleotides outside the gene matches: 7. Germline CDR1 MNHEY, CDR2 SMNVEV (reference sequence). There are 14 residues in the CDR3. This sequence was found in a man aged 45-60 years with renal cell carcinoma. J is TRBJ2-7 and V is TRBV27, with TRBD1 identical over 7 bases. The sample consisted of blood, taken from a patient whose treatment included radiotherapy and nephrectomy. The CDR3 region is CASSWAGGPYEQYF. The CDR3 DNA follows: TGTGCCAGCAGCTGGGCAGGGGGACCCTACGAGCAGTACTTC.